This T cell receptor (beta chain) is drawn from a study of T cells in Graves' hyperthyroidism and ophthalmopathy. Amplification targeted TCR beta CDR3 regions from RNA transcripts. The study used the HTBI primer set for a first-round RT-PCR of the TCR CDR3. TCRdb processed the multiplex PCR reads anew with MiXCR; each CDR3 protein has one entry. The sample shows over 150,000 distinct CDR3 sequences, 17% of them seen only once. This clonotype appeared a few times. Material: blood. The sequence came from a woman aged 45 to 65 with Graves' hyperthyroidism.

This chain's CDR3 is CATSDPGLAGANTQYF. The CDR3 DNA reads TGTGCCACCAGTGACCCCGGACTAGCGGGGGCCAATACGCAGTATTTT. The genes are TRBV24-1 and TRBJ2-3; 13 bases map to TRBD2. The CDR3 contains 16 residues. Germline-derived CDR1 and CDR2 are KGHDR and SFDVKD. V lost 4 bases and J lost 7; bases outside the gene matches: 7.